Below are 23 T cell receptor beta chains sequenced from a single sample in a study of memory CD4+ T cells and cytomegalovirus serostatus. Single viable CD3+CD4+CD8-CD45RO+ cells were sorted as the memory CD4+ T cells. Sequencing was performed with immunoSEQ multiplex PCR; in TCRdb, only in-frame clones are kept and a portion is missing. The sample carries about 52,000 clones, around 78% recorded once. Sequencing was performed on memory CD4+ T cells from blood. Source of these receptors: an adult in good health and CMV-seronegative.

The chain joins TRBV5-4 to TRBJ2-3; no firm D call. This CDR3 is 14 amino acids long. Trimming removed 6 bases at V and 0 bases at J, with 11 bases between. CDR1 and CDR2 from the germline V gene are SGHNT and YYREEE (reference sequence). CDR3 sequence (DNA): TGTGCCAGCAAGAAAGTCGTTAGCACAGATACGCAGTATTTT. This gives the protein CASKKVVSTDTQYF.

The chain recombines TRBV30 with TRBJ2-7; possibly TRBD1 for D (6 bases). Trimming shortened V by 5 bases and J by 4 bases, and 12 bases separated the two germline ends. The CDR3 is 12 residues long. Per the germline V gene, CDR1 is GTSNPN and CDR2 is SVGIG (reference sequence). CDR3 sequence: CAWGQFSYEQYF. DNA for the CDR3: TGTGCCTGGGGACAGTTTTCTTACGAGCAGTACTTC.

This chain links TRBV18 with TRBJ1-1; TRBD1 might be the D (5 bases). In germline, CDR1 is KGHSH, CDR2 LQKENI. V was trimmed by 6 bases and J by 0 bases, leaving 14 bases between them. The CDR3 has 15 residues. The CDR3 coding sequence is TGTGCCAGCTCGGGTTCGGGCAGGGTGAACACTGAAGCTTTCTTT. Its translation is CASSGSGRVNTEAFF.

The gene calls are TRBV19 and TRBJ1-1; a weak D match, TRBD1 (6 bases). The CDR3 is made up of 13 amino acids. The V gene lost 1 base and the J gene lost 8 bases, with 11 bases spanning the gap. Germline-derived CDR1 and CDR2 are LNHDA and SQIVND (reference sequence). CDR3 coding DNA: TGTGCCAGTAGTATAGGGGGGCCGGAAGAAGCTTTCTTT. This sequence encodes CASSIGGPEEAFF. Using reference TRBV19 and TRBJ1-1 for the parts outside the CDR3, the full variable domain is DGGITQSPKYLFRKEGQNVTLSCEQNLNHDAMYWYRQDPGQGLRLIYYSQIVNDFQKGDIAEGYSVSREKKESFPLTVTSAQKNPTAFYLCASSIGGPEEAFFGQGTRLTVV.

This chain uses TRBV30 with TRBJ1-2; no clear D gene. V was cut by 0 bases and J by 5 bases, with 10 bases left in between. Germline loops: CDR1 GTSNPN, CDR2 SVGIG (reference sequence). The CDR3 is made up of 13 amino acids. CDR3 bases: TGTGCCTGGAGTGTACGGACCGGTTATGGCTACACCTTC. This sequence encodes CAWSVRTGYGYTF. Based on the CDR3 plus reference TRBV30 and TRBJ1-2, the full variable domain is SQTIHQWPATLVQPVGSPLSLECTVEGTSNPNLYWYRQAAGRGLQLLFYSVGIGQISSEVPQNLSASRPQDRQFILSSKKLLLSDSGFYLCAWSVRTGYGYTFGSGTRLTVV.

The chain uses TRBV5-1 and TRBJ2-1, with TRBD2 matching over 11 bases. From germline, CDR1 is SGHRS and CDR2 YFSETQ. The CDR3 runs 16 residues. V lost 1 base and J lost 0; bases outside the gene matches: 0. CDR3 amino acids: CASSLTSGGSYNEQFF. The CDR3 DNA reads as TGCGCCAGCAGCTTGACTAGCGGGGGCTCCTACAATGAGCAGTTCTTC.

V usage is TRBV7-2 and J usage is TRBJ2-5; weak D call: TRBD1 (6 bases). Looked up from germline, CDR1 is SGHTA and CDR2 is FQGNSA. CDR3 length equals 16 residues. The V end was cut by 4 bases, the J end by 5 bases, with 20 bases between. CDR3 amino acids: CASSSIDRRIEETQYF. The DNA of the CDR3 is TGTGCCAGCAGCTCGATCGACAGGAGGATAGAGGAGACCCAGTACTTC. Variable domain in full (rest from reference TRBV7-2 and TRBJ2-5): GAGVSQSPSNKVTEKGKDVELRCDPISGHTALYWYRQSLGQGLEFLIYFQGNSAPDKSGLPSDRFSAERTGGSVSTLTIQRTQQEDSAVYLCASSSIDRRIEETQYFGPGTRLLVL.

This clone was counted once. The chain recombines TRBV7-2 with TRBJ2-3, with TRBD1 matching over 9 bases. Unmatched junction bases numbered 3, after V lost 5 bases and J lost 0 bases. The CDR3 spans 15 residues. CDR1 and CDR2 from the germline V gene are SGHTA and FQGNSA. The CDR3 nucleotides are TGTGCCAGCAGCCCGACAGGGGGAAGCACAGATACGCAGTATTTT. Its translation is CASSPTGGSTDTQYF.

The chain recombines TRBV9 with TRBJ1-2; D remains ambiguous. The CDR3 is 12 residues long. Germline V CDR1 and CDR2: SGDLS, YYNGEE. Trimming cost V 4 bases and J 4 bases, with 8 bases left between them. The CDR3 DNA sequence: TGTGCCAGCAGCCTTGACGCCTATGGCTACACCTTC. As protein: CASSLDAYGYTF. The full variable domain, in which reference TRBV9 and TRBJ1-2 provide the parts outside the CDR3, is DSGVTQTPKHLITATGQRVTLRCSPRSGDLSVYWYQQSLDQGLQFLIQYYNGEERAKGNILERFSAQQFPDLHSELNLSSLELGDSALYFCASSLDAYGYTFGSGTRLTVV.

V and J are TRBV5-8 and TRBJ2-7; a possible D gene is TRBD2 (5 bases). The CDR3 totals 17 residues. V shed 1 base and J shed 6 bases, with 23 bases lying between them. In germline, CDR1 is SGHTS, CDR2 YDEGEE. The CDR3 region has the DNA TGTGCCAGCAGCTTGTTTTCGTCGACTCCCCTCGGAGGCGAGCAGTACTTC. It yields the protein CASSLFSSTPLGGEQYF. Drawing the rest from reference TRBV5-8 and TRBJ2-7, the complete variable domain is EAGVTQSPTHLIKTRGQQATLRCSPISGHTSVYWYQQALGLGLQFLLWYDEGEERNRGNFPPRFSGRQFPNYSSELNVNALELEDSALYLCASSLFSSTPLGGEQYFGPGTRLTVT.

This chain connects TRBV10-3 to TRBJ2-5; 8 nucleotides line up with TRBD1. With 4 bases clipped from V and 5 bases from J, the junction kept 6 bases outside the gene matches. Per the germline V gene, CDR1 is ENHRY and CDR2 is SYGVKD. There are 14 residues in the CDR3. CDR3 DNA sequence: TGTGCCATCAGTGCAGGGGGCTCTAAGGAGACCCAGTACTTC. This translates into CAISAGGSKETQYF.

The J gene is TRBJ1-5, the V gene TRBV19; D is possibly TRBD1 (5 bases). Trimming removed 5 bases at V and 6 bases at J, with 14 bases between. The CDR3 runs 14 residues. Germline V lookup: CDR1 LNHDA, CDR2 SQIVND (reference sequence). CDR3 DNA sequence: TGTGCCAGTAGTTCCCGGGAAACAGGTCAGCCCCAGCATTTT. Its protein product is CASSSRETGQPQHF.

J is TRBJ2-7 and V is TRBV5-4; D may correspond to TRBD1 or TRBD2 (5 bases each). Per the germline V gene, CDR1 is SGHNT and CDR2 is YYREEE (reference sequence). V lost 0 bases to trimming and J lost 6 bases, with 10 bases between them. This CDR3 region has 13 residues. CDR3 in DNA: TGTGCCAGCAGCTTGGAATCAGGGACCGAGCAGTACTTC. It is translated as CASSLESGTEQYF. The entire variable domain, with the rest obtained from reference TRBV5-4 and TRBJ2-7, is as follows: ETGVTQSPTHLIKTRGQQVTLRCSSQSGHNTVSWYQQALGQGPQFIFQYYREEENGRGNFPPRFSGLQFPNYSSELNVNALELDDSALYLCASSLESGTEQYFGPGTRLTVT.

The chain employs TRBV6-5 and TRBJ2-2; 11 bases fit TRBD1. The germline V gene has CDR1 MNHEY and CDR2 SVGAGI. V shed 5 bases and J 3 bases; nucleotides not matched to a gene: 2. The CDR3 length is 15 residues. This chain's CDR3 is CASSGQGADTGELFF. The CDR3 DNA reads as TGTGCCAGCAGTGGACAGGGGGCCGACACCGGGGAGCTGTTTTTT.

V and J are TRBV6-5 and TRBJ2-7; a weak D match, TRBD2 (6 bases). The CDR3 length is 12 residues. Trimming left V 6 bases short and J 3 bases short, with 9 bases between. Germline-derived CDR1 and CDR2 are MNHEY and SVGAGI. The DNA of the CDR3 is TGTGCCAGCAGGGGAGGCGGCTACGAGCAGTACTTC. Translated: CASRGGGYEQYF.

The CDR3 bases are TGTGCCAGCAGCCCAAACATTCCTTCAGGGGAGCAGTACTTC. Its translation: CASSPNIPSGEQYF. The rearrangement links TRBV6-5 to TRBJ2-7, with D perhaps matching TRBD1 (5 bases). Trimming shortened V by 6 bases and J by 7 bases, and 19 bases separated the two germline ends. Germline CDR1 is MNHEY and CDR2 is SVGAGI. The CDR3 spans 14 residues.

This clone is classed as medium-sized (0.01 to 0.1%). The chain combines TRBV11-2 with TRBJ2-7; D possibly matches TRBD1 or TRBD2 (6 bases each). Per the germline V gene, CDR1 is SGHAT and CDR2 is FQNNGV. The CDR3 has 16 amino acids. The germline V and J ends were trimmed by 0 bases and 3 bases, with 15 bases remaining between them. The CDR3 loop is CASSLDQWGADYEQYF. The CDR3 DNA reads as TGTGCCAGCAGCTTAGACCAGTGGGGGGCTGACTACGAGCAGTACTTC.

CDR3 in DNA: TGTGCCAGCAGTGCCCCGTCGGAGAAACTGTTTTTT. Its protein is CASSAPSEKLFF. The chain joins TRBV21-1 to TRBJ1-4. TRBV21-1 is deemed a pseudogene. The CDR3 covers 12 residues.

The J gene is TRBJ2-2, the V gene TRBV6-6; 12 nucleotides align to TRBD2. The CDR3 spans 14 residues. V shed 7 bases, J shed 7 bases, and the junction held 4 bases outside the gene matches. Germline CDR1 reads MNHNY; CDR2 reads SVGAGI (reference sequence). CDR3: CASTSGGVGGELFF. The CDR3 DNA reads TGTGCCAGCACTAGCGGGGGGGTTGGCGGGGAGCTGTTTTTT.

This chain joins TRBV5-1 and TRBJ2-5; no clear D. The length of the CDR3 is 13 residues. Germline assignment: CDR1 SGHRS and CDR2 YFSETQ. V was trimmed by 0 bases and J by 4 bases, leaving 7 bases between them. CDR3 bases: TGCGCCAGCAGCTTGGAAGGTCCAGAGACCCAGTACTTC. Protein product: CASSLEGPETQYF.

There are a few counts of this clone. The chain carries TRBV6-5 and TRBJ2-7; 8 nucleotides match TRBD1. This CDR3 has 15 residues. Trimming took 3 bases from V and 4 from J; bases not matched to a gene: 8. The V gene's germline CDR1 is MNHEY and CDR2 SVGAGI. This CDR3 reads CASSYQGAKIYEQYF. DNA for the CDR3: TGTGCCAGCAGTTATCAGGGGGCTAAAATTTACGAGCAGTACTTC.

The chain recombines TRBV5-1 with TRBJ2-7; TRBD2 is a possible D gene (6 bases). Germline CDR1 reads SGHRS; CDR2 reads YFSETQ. This CDR3 is built from 14 residues. Trimming removed 2 bases at V and 7 bases at J, with 16 bases between. CDR3 loop: CASSFGRSGAEQYF. In nucleotides, the CDR3 is TGCGCCAGCAGCTTCGGTCGTTCGGGAGCAGAGCAGTACTTC.

The V gene is TRBV6-5, the J gene TRBJ1-3, with D perhaps matching TRBD1 (5 bases). V lost 11 bases, J lost 4 bases, and 9 bases lay in between. The germline V gene has CDR1 MNHEY and CDR2 SVGAGI. This CDR3 region has 11 residues. The CDR3 nucleotides are TGTGCCGCCAGGGAAGGAAACACCATATATTTT. Translating it yields CAAREGNTIYF.